The 21 T cell receptor beta chains below were found in one sample sequenced in a study of control samples from healthy donors and cancer patients. The repertoire was sequenced with immunoSEQ multiplex PCR; TCRdb's copy has only in-frame clones and lacks some. Among around 70,000 clones listed, over 75% were seen once. The sequenced sample was PBMCs. Receptor source: a woman between 50 and 59 years old with head and neck cancer.

The genes are TRBV21-1 and TRBJ2-7; TRBD2 was called by the table and not checked on the DNA. TRBV21-1 is an annotated pseudogene. This CDR3 contains 20 residues. The CDR3 protein is CASSKPRVEAAPDAPYEQYF. The CDR3 DNA is TGTGCCAGCAGCAAACCAAGAGTTGAGGCCGCGCCAGACGCCCCCTACGAGCAGTACTTC.

The chain links TRBV14 to TRBJ2-5; D is unclear. V was clipped by 1 base and J by 5 bases, with 5 bases between them. The CDR3 totals 12 residues. Germline-derived CDR1 and CDR2 are SGHDN and FVKESK. In nucleotides, the CDR3 is TGTGCCAGCAGCCAAGCTTGGGAGACCCAGTACTTC. It specifies CASSQAWETQYF.

The J gene is TRBJ2-1, the V gene TRBV7-9; 8 bases fit TRBD2. V lost 1 base and J lost 0; bases outside the gene matches: 11. The CDR3 sequence is 19 residues long. Per the germline V gene, CDR1 is SEHNR and CDR2 is FQNEAQ (reference sequence). Here the CDR3 reads CASSLDPRDSGASYNEQFF. Here the CDR3 DNA reads TGTGCCAGCAGCTTAGACCCGAGGGATAGCGGGGCCTCCTACAATGAGCAGTTCTTC.

This chain links TRBV5-1 with TRBJ1-2, with 7 bases identical to TRBD1. Germline V lookup: CDR1 SGHRS, CDR2 YFSETQ. The trim removed 7 bases at V and 0 bases at J, leaving 9 bases unmatched. The CDR3 contains 15 residues. The CDR3 sequence is CASGDRQRPNYGYTF. The CDR3 DNA sequence: TGCGCCAGCGGGGACAGACAGAGACCTAACTATGGCTACACCTTC.

CDR3 sequence: CASSSECWGPGQPQHF. CDR3 nucleotides: TGTGCCAGCAGTTCCGAGTGTTGGGGGCCGGGTCAGCCCCAGCATTTT. The rearrangement uses TRBV11-2 and TRBJ1-5; D perhaps matches TRBD1 (6 bases). Trimming took off 6 bases at V and 6 bases at J, with 21 bases between the two ends. The germline V gene encodes CDR1 SGHAT and CDR2 FQNNGV. The CDR3 totals 16 residues.

The chain uses TRBV5-6 and TRBJ2-3, with TRBD2 matching over 11 bases. Germline V gene data show CDR1 as SGHDT and CDR2 as YYEEEE. The CDR3 contains 15 residues. The V segment lost 0 bases and the J segment 8 bases; nucleotides outside the gene matches: 5. In nucleotides, the CDR3 is TGTGCCAGCAGCTTGGTAGCGGGGGGGCCAGGTACGCAGTATTTT. Translated, it gives CASSLVAGGPGTQYF.

This chain joins TRBV7-3 and TRBJ2-1; no clear D gene. V was cut by 0 bases and J by 6 bases, with 15 bases left in between. CDR1 SGHTA and CDR2 FQGTGA come from the germline V gene. CDR3 length equals 16 residues. The CDR3 sequence: CASSLTGRTVGNEQFF. In DNA form, the CDR3 reads TGTGCCAGCAGCTTAACCGGACGGACGGTAGGCAATGAGCAGTTCTTC.

The chain couples TRBV6-5 to TRBJ1-4; 10 bases fit TRBD1. V was pared by 2 bases and J by 7 bases, with 4 bases of the junction left unmatched. Germline lookup yields CDR1 MNHEY and CDR2 SVGAGI. The CDR3 is made up of 15 amino acids. DNA for the CDR3: TGTGCCAGCAGTTACGGACAGGGGGGTTTTGAAAAACTGTTTTTT. This translates into CASSYGQGGFEKLFF.

This clone has only a few counts. This rearrangement joins TRBV4-3 to TRBJ1-3; D call uncertain. V lost 0 bases to trimming and J lost 4 bases, with 10 bases between them. In germline, CDR1 is LGHNA, CDR2 YSLEER. CDR3 size: 15 residues. The CDR3 spells CASSQDQRLGNTIYF. The CDR3 DNA reads as TGCGCCAGCAGCCAAGATCAGAGACTAGGAAACACCATATATTTT.

The chain couples TRBV3-1 (or the pseudogene TRBV3-2) to TRBJ2-1; 8 bases are a match to TRBD2. V trimming: 4 bases; J trimming: 8 bases; junction bases outside the gene matches: 7. CDR1 is LGHDT and CDR2 is YNNKEL in the germline V gene (reference sequence). The CDR3 is 14 amino acids. CDR3 DNA sequence: TGTGCCAGCAGCCTCCGGACTAGCTGGCATGAGCAGTTCTTC. Amino acids: CASSLRTSWHEQFF.

This chain joins TRBV5-6 and TRBJ1-6; D is unresolved. The germline CDR1 and CDR2 sequences are SGHDT and YYEEEE. The CDR3 length is 15 residues. With 1 base removed from V and 8 bases from J, the gap between germline ends came to 13 bases. Here the CDR3 reads CASSLPAGKDSPLHF. Written as DNA, the CDR3 is TGTGCCAGCAGCTTGCCTGCGGGGAAGGATTCACCCCTCCACTTT.

The table lists this clone with a few counts. The rearrangement uses TRBV5-6 and TRBJ1-6; unclear D gene. The V and J ends lost 0 bases and 10 bases respectively, with 17 bases between them. Germline V gene sequence: CDR1 SGHDT, CDR2 YYEEEE. CDR3 size: 16 residues. This CDR3 is CASSLAGVEVDSPLHF. Here the CDR3 DNA reads TGTGCCAGCAGCTTGGCCGGCGTGGAAGTTGACTCACCCCTCCACTTT.

The chain is built from TRBV18 and TRBJ1-1; D possibly corresponds to TRBD1 (6 bases). Germline V gene sequence: CDR1 KGHSH, CDR2 LQKENI. The V and J ends lost 6 bases and 0 bases respectively, with 26 bases between them. The CDR3 is made up of 19 amino acids. CDR3 protein: CASSRNQITGIDMNTEAFF. DNA of the CDR3: TGTGCCAGCTCCCGCAACCAAATTACAGGGATAGACATGAACACTGAAGCTTTCTTT. The full variable domain, completed using reference TRBV18 and TRBJ1-1, is NAGVMQNPRHLVRRRGQEARLRCSPMKGHSHVYWYRQLPEEGLKFMVYLQKENIIDESGMPKERFSAEFPKEGPSILRIQQVVRGDSAAYFCASSRNQITGIDMNTEAFFGQGTRLTVV.

The table lists this clone with a few counts. The chain joins TRBV21-1 to TRBJ1-5; no DNA check was done on the table's D call, TRBD1. TRBV21-1 is flagged as a pseudogene. CDR3 length: 16 amino acids. CDR3 amino acids: CASSKGTGPNNQPQHF. DNA of the CDR3: TGTGCCAGCAGCAAAGGAACAGGACCCAACAATCAGCCCCAGCATTTT.

CDR3 loop: CASSLGVQGAAGGYTF. The DNA of the CDR3 is TGTGCCAGCAGCTTAGGGGTCCAGGGGGCCGCGGGTGGCTACACCTTC. The chain is built from TRBV7-2 and TRBJ1-2, with 8 bases matching TRBD1. V was clipped by 1 base and J by 7 bases; unmatched bases: 11. This CDR3 spans 16 amino acids. From germline, CDR1 is SGHTA and CDR2 FQGNSA. Based on the CDR3 plus reference TRBV7-2 and TRBJ1-2, the full variable domain is GAGVSQSPSNKVTEKGKDVELRCDPISGHTALYWYRQSLGQGLEFLIYFQGNSAPDKSGLPSDRFSAERTGGSVSTLTIQRTQQEDSAVYLCASSLGVQGAAGGYTFGSGTRLTVV.

The CDR3 nucleotides read TGTGCCAGCAGCTTGGCGGACGAGGAAGGTCAGCCCCAGCATTTT. It encodes CASSLADEEGQPQHF. V gene TRBV5-5 combines with J gene TRBJ1-5, with D unresolved. This CDR3 is 15 amino acids long. Per germline, CDR1 SGHKS and CDR2 YYEKEE (reference sequence). The V end lost 0 bases, the J end lost 6 bases, and 13 bases lay between the germline ends.

The V call is TRBV5-1, the J call TRBJ1-1; D is perhaps TRBD1 (5 bases). Germline V gene data show CDR1 as SGHRS and CDR2 as YFSETQ. The V gene lost 4 bases and the J gene lost 3 bases, with 28 bases spanning the gap. The CDR3 is 19 residues long. The CDR3 spells CASSREGPGRRKLDTEAFF. DNA of the CDR3: TGCGCCAGCAGCAGAGAGGGCCCAGGGAGAAGGAAGTTGGACACTGAAGCTTTCTTT. The full variable domain, in which reference TRBV5-1 and TRBJ1-1 provide the parts outside the CDR3, is KAGVTQTPRYLIKTRGQQVTLSCSPISGHRSVSWYQQTPGQGLQFLFEYFSETQRNKGNFPGRFSGRQFSNSRSEMNVSTLELGDSALYLCASSREGPGRRKLDTEAFFGQGTRLTVV.

The chain uses TRBV5-4 and TRBJ1-2, with TRBD1 matching over 9 bases. J gave up 6 bases and V 6 bases, and 6 bases lay outside the gene matches. This CDR3 has 13 residues. Germline V lookup: CDR1 SGHNT, CDR2 YYREEE (reference sequence). Here the CDR3 DNA reads TGTGCCAGCACCTTAACAGGGGGCAATGGCTACACCTTC. Translated, it gives CASTLTGGNGYTF.

The V and J genes are TRBV6-2 or TRBV6-3 and TRBJ2-1; 7 bases agree with TRBD1. Trimming took 5 bases from V and 3 from J; bases not matched to a gene: 10. Germline V gives CDR1 MNHEY, CDR2 SVGEGT. There are 16 residues in the CDR3. CDR3 loop: CASSTIPGQYYNEQFF. Here the CDR3 DNA reads TGTGCCAGCAGTACAATACCGGGACAGTACTACAATGAGCAGTTCTTC.

The chain carries TRBV27 and TRBJ1-2; D ambiguous. In germline, CDR1 is MNHEY, CDR2 SMNVEV (reference sequence). The V gene lost 2 bases and the J gene lost 2 bases, with 6 bases spanning the gap. This CDR3 spans 13 amino acids. In nucleotides, the CDR3 is TGTGCCAGCAGTTTAGGCCGCAACTATGGCTACACCTTC. Encoded protein: CASSLGRNYGYTF.

The chain recombines TRBV3-1 (or the pseudogene TRBV3-2) with TRBJ2-1, with 8 bases matching TRBD2. The germline V gene encodes CDR1 LGHDT and CDR2 YNNKEL (reference sequence). The CDR3 contains 19 residues. Trimming took 4 bases from V and 2 from J; bases not matched to a gene: 16. CDR3 nucleotides: TGTGCCAGCAGCCCTTCCCAGCGGGGGATACGGGAGGCCTACAATGAGCAGTTCTTC. Translating gives CASSPSQRGIREAYNEQFF.